The present T cell receptor (beta chain) was sequenced within a study of immune evolution from preneoplasia to lung adenocarcinoma. Some clones are missing from TCRdb's copy, which holds only in-frame ones; the method was immunoSEQ multiplex PCR. The sample yields several thousand clones, approximately 78% seen once. This clone was observed a handful of times. The specimen was FFPE lung adenocarcinoma in situ tissue. The sequence was collected from a person aged 65 to 85 with lung adenocarcinoma.

The CDR3 region has the DNA TGTGCCTGGAGTGTATACTCTGTCAGCTATAACTATGGCTACACCTTC. This translates into CAWSVYSVSYNYGYTF. The V call is TRBV30, the J call TRBJ1-2; D gene unclear. Between the trimmed V and J ends, which lost 0 bases and 1 base, there was a span of 15 bases. The germline V gene encodes CDR1 GTSNPN and CDR2 SVGIG (reference sequence). The length of the CDR3 is 16 residues.